This section outlines one TCR beta chain sequence together with its context. This sample was included in a study of blood T cell repertoires in COVID-19. About the research overall: T cells, B-cell-depleted T cells, or PBMCs provided the cDNA or gDNA that served as material.

Study processing details: Estimation of nucleated cell counts was performed using reference gene primer amplification. Sequencing was performed with immunoSEQ multiplex PCR; in TCRdb, only in-frame clones are kept and a portion is missing. The V and J calls and clone size were taken over from that table, and D and trimming were inferred from the DNA. The table shows around 150,000 clones, with 70% to 90% occurring only once. The CDR3 is 14 residues long. With 6 bases removed from V and 1 base from J, the gap between germline ends came to 11 bases. From germline, CDR1 is LNHDA and CDR2 SQIVND (reference sequence).

The TCR was taken from a man younger than 30 with acute or convalescent COVID-19. This rearrangement joins TRBV19 to TRBJ2-3, with D perhaps TRBD2 (5 bases). Sequencing used peripheral blood. CDR3 nucleotides: TGTGCCAGTAGCGATGCGGGCCGCACAGATACGCAGTATTTT. Its translation: CASSDAGRTDTQYF. Looking up the rest from reference TRBV19 and TRBJ2-3 gives the full variable domain: DGGITQSPKYLFRKEGQNVTLSCEQNLNHDAMYWYRQDPGQGLRLIYYSQIVNDFQKGDIAEGYSVSREKKESFPLTVTSAQKNPTAFYLCASSDAGRTDTQYFGPGTRLTVL.